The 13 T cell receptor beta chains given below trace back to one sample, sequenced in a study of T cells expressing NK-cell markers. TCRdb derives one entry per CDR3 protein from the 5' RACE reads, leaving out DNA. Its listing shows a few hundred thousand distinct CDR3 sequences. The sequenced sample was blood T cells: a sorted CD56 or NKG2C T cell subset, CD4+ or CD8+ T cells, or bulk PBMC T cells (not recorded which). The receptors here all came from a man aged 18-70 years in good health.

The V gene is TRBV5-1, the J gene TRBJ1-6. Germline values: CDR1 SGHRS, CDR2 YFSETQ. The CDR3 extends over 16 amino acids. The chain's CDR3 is CASSRATGPQNSPLHF.

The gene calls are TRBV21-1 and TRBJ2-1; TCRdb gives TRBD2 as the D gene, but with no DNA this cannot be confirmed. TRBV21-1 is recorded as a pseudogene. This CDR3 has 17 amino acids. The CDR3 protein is CASSEGSGGVTYNEQFF.

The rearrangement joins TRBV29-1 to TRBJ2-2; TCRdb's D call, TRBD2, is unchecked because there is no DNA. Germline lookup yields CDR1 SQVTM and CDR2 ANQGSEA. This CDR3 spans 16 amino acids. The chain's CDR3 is CSVALTGGGATGELFF.

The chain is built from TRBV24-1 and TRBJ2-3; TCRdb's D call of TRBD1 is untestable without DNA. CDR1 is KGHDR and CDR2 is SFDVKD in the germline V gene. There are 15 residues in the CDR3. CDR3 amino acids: CATSNTQPPTDTQYF.

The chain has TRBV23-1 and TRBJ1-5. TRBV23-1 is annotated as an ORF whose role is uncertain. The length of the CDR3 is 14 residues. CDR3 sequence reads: CADTTGVNNQPQHF.

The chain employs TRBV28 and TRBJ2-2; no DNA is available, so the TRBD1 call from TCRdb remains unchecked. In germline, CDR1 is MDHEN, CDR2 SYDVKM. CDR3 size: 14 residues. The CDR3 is CASMGLRLTGELFF.

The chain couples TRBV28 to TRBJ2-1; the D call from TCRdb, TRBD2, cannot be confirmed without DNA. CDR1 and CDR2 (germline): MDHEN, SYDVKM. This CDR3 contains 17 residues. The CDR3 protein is CASRQRGRVNLVYEQFF. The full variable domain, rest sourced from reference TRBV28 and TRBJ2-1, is DVKVTQSSRYLVKRTGEKVFLECVQDMDHENMFWYRQDPGLGLRLIYFSYDVKMKEKGDIPEGYSVSREKKERFSLILESASTNQTSMYLCASRQRGRVNLVYEQFFGPGTRLTVL.

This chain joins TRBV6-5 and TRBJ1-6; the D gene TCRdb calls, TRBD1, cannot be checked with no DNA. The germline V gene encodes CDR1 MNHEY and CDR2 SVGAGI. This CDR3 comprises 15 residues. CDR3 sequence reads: CASSYGWGINSPLHF.

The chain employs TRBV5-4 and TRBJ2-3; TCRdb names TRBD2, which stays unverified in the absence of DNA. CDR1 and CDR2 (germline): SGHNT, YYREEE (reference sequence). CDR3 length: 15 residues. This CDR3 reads CASTVAGYSTDTQYF.

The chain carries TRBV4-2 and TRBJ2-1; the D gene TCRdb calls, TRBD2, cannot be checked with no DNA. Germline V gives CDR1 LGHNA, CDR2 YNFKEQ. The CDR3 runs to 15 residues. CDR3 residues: CASSHQTSDDNEQFF.

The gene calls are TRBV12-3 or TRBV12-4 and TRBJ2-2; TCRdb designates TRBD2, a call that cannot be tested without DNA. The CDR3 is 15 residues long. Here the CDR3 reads CASSLTEARPGELFF.

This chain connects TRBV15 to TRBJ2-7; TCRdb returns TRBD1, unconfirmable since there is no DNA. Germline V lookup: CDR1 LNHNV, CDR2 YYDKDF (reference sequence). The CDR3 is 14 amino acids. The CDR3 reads CATSRGTGNYEQYF.

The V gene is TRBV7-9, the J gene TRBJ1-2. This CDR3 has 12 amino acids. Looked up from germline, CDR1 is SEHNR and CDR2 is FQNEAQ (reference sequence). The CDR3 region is CASSLGAYGYTF. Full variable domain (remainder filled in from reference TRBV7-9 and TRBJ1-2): DTGVSQNPRHKITKRGQNVTFRCDPISEHNRLYWYRQTLGQGPEFLTYFQNEAQLEKSRLLSDRFSAERPKGSFSTLEIQRTEQGDSAMYLCASSLGAYGYTFGSGTRLTVV.